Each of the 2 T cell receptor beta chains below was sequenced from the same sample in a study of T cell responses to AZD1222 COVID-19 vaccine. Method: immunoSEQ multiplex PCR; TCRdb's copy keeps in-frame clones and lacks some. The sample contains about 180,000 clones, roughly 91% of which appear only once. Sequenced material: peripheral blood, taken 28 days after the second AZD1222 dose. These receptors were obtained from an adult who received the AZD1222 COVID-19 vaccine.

CDR3 sequence (DNA): TGTGCCAGCGGACAGGATAGGGCCTACAATCAGCCCCAGCATTTT. It translates to CASGQDRAYNQPQHF. The V gene is TRBV2, the J gene TRBJ1-5, with TRBD1 identical over 7 bases. The CDR3 is made up of 15 amino acids. Germline V gives CDR1 SNHLY, CDR2 FYNNEI. Trimming at V came to 8 bases and at J to 3 bases, leaving 10 bases not matched to a gene.

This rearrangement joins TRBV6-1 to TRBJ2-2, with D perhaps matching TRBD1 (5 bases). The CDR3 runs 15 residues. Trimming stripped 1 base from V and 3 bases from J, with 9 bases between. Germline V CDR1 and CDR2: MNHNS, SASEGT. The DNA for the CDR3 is TGTGCCAGCAGTGAAGATGGGGCCGACACCGGGGAGCTGTTTTTT. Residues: CASSEDGADTGELFF.